This T cell receptor (beta chain) was captured in a study of Graves' ophthalmopathy and Graves' hyperthyroidism. As the template, RNA transcripts were used to amplify TCR beta CDR3 regions. The library came from an HTBI-primed first-round RT-PCR and a second-round multiplex PCR. TCRdb used MiXCR to reprocess the multiplex PCR reads, holding one entry per CDR3 protein. The data contain over a million distinct CDR3 sequences, about two fifths of them singletons. Germline V CDR1 and CDR2: LNHDA, SQIVND (reference sequence). CDR3 length: 14 residues. Trimming stripped 4 bases from V and 8 bases from J, with 17 bases between. This clonotype was counted ten times or more.

Sequenced input: peripheral blood or thyroid tissue (not recorded which). The clonotype originates from an adult man with Graves' hyperthyroidism. The rearrangement links TRBV19 to TRBJ1-1; weak D call: TRBD1 (5 bases). As DNA, the CDR3 is TGTGCCAGTAGTACCTCGGGTCGCCGGGGGGAAGCTTTCTTT. Translated, it gives CASSTSGRRGEAFF.